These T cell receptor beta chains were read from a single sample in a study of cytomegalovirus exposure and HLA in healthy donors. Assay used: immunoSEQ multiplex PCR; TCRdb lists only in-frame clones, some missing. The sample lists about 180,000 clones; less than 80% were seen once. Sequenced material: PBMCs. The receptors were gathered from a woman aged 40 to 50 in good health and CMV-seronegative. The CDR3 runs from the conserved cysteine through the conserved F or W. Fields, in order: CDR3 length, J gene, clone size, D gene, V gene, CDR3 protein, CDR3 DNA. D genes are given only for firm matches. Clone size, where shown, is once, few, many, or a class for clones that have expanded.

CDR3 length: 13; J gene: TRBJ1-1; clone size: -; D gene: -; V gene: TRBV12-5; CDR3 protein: CASGSPENTEAFF; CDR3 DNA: TGTGCTAGTGGTTCTCCAGAGAACACTGAAGCTTTCTTT
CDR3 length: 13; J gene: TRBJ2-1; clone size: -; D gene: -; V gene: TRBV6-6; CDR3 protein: CASSTPGYNEQFF; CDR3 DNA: TGTGCCAGCAGTACCCCAGGGTACAATGAGCAGTTCTTC
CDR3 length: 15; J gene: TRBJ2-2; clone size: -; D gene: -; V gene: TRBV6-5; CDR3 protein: CASSYSQGSTGELFF; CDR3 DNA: TGTGCCAGCAGTTACTCCCAGGGAAGCACCGGGGAGCTGTTTTTT
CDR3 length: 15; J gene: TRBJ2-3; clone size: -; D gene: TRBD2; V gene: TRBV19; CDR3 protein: CASSSERERADTQYF; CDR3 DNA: TGTGCCAGTAGTTCCGAGCGGGAAAGGGCAGATACGCAGTATTTT
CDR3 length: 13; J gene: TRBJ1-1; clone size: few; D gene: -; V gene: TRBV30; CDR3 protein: CAWSEQSDTEAFF; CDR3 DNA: TGTGCCTGGAGTGAACAGTCTGACACTGAAGCTTTCTTT
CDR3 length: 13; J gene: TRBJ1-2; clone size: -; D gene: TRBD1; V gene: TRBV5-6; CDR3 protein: CASSSEDRAGYTF; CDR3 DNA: TGTGCCAGCAGCTCCGAGGACAGGGCTGGCTACACCTTC
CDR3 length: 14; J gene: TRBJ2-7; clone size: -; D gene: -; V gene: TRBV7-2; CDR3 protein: CASSFRDSSYEQYF; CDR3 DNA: TGTGCCAGCAGCTTCCGGGACTCTTCCTACGAGCAGTACTTC
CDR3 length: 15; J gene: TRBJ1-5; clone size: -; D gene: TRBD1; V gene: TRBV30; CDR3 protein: CAWSETGGPNQPQHF; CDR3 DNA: TGTGCCTGGAGTGAAACAGGGGGCCCCAATCAGCCCCAGCATTTT
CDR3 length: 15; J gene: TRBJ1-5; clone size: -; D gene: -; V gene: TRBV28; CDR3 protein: CASSFLQGTNQPQHF; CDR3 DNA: TGTGCCAGCAGTTTCTTGCAGGGGACCAATCAGCCCCAGCATTTT
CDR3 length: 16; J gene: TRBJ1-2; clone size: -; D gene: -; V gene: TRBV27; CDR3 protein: CASSLWAGRSSIGYTF; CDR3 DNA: TGTGCCAGCAGTTTATGGGCCGGGAGGTCTTCAATTGGCTACACCTTC
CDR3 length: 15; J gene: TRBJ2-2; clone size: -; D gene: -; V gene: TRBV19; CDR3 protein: CASSAQGKGPGELFF; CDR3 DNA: TGTGCCAGTAGTGCGCAGGGTAAGGGGCCCGGGGAGCTGTTTTTT
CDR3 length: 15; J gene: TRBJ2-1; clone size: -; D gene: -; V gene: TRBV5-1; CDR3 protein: CASSPGPGTPNEQFF; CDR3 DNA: TGCGCCAGCAGCCCCGGACCGGGAACCCCCAATGAGCAGTTCTTC
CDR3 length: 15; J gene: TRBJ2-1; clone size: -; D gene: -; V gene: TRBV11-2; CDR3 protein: CASSLVVGRNNEQFF; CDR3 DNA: TGTGCCAGCAGCTTAGTAGTGGGCCGAAACAATGAGCAGTTCTTC
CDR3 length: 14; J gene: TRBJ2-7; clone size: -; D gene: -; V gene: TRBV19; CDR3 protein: CASSFDRFSYEQYF; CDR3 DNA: TGTGCCAGTAGTTTTGACAGGTTCTCCTACGAGCAGTACTTC
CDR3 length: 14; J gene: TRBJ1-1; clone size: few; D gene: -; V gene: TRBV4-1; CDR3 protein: CASNSPGESAEAFF; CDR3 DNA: TGCGCCAGCAACTCTCCGGGGGAGAGCGCTGAAGCTTTCTTT
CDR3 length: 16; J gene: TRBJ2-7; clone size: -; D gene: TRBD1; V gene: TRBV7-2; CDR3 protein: CASSQTAGTGLYEQYF; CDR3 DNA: TGTGCCAGCAGTCAGACCGCCGGGACAGGGTTATACGAGCAGTACTTC
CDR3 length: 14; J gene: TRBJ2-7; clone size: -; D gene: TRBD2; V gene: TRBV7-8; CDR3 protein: CASSLVHRGGEQYF; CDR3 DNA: TGTGCCAGCAGCTTAGTTCATCGGGGGGGCGAGCAGTACTTC
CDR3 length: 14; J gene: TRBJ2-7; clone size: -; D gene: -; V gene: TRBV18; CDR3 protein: CASSAGPWGYEQYF; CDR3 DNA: TGTGCCAGCTCCGCGGGTCCCTGGGGATACGAGCAGTACTTC
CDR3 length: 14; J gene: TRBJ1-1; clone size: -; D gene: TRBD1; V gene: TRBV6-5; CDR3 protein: CASSLQGARTEAFF; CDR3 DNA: TGTGCCAGCAGTTTACAGGGGGCGCGCACTGAAGCTTTCTTT
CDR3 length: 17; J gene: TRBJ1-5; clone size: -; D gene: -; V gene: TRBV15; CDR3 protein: CATSRGFTGISNQPQHF; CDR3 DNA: TGTGCCACCAGCAGGGGATTCACAGGGATTAGCAATCAGCCCCAGCATTTT
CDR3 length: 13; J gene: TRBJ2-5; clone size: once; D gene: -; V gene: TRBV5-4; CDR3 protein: CASSLDSKETQYF; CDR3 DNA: TGTGCCAGCAGCTTGGATAGTAAAGAGACCCAGTACTTC
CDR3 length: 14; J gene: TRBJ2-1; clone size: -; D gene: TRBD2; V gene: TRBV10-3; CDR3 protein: CAIGAGVGPNEQFF; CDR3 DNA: TGTGCCATCGGGGCGGGAGTCGGCCCCAATGAGCAGTTCTTC
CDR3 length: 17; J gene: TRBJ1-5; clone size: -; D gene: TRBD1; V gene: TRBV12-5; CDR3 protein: CASALGDRVKGNQPQHF; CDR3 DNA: TGTGCTAGTGCCCTGGGGGACAGGGTGAAGGGCAATCAGCCCCAGCATTTT
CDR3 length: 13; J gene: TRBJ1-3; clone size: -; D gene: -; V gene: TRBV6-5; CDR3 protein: CASKETSGNTIYF; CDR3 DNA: TGTGCCAGCAAGGAGACCTCTGGAAACACCATATATTTT
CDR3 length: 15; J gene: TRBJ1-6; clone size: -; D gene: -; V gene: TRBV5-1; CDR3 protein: CASSFSNGNNSPLHF; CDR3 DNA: TGCGCCAGCAGCTTCTCGAACGGGAATAATTCACCCCTCCACTTT
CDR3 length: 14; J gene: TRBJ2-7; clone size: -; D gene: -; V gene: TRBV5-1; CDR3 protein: CASSLGQGSYEQYF; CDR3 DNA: TGCGCCAGCAGCTTGGGCCAGGGCTCCTACGAGCAGTACTTC
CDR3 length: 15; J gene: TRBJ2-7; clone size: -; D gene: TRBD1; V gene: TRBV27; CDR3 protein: CASSLEANRGYEQYF; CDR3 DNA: TGTGCCAGCAGTTTGGAGGCGAACAGGGGCTACGAGCAGTACTTC